The 6 T cell receptor beta chains below come from one sample, sequenced in a study of Ad26.COV2.S vaccination and SARS-CoV-2 variants (dated by TCRdb to 2020 to 2023). The treatment or condition label corresponds to: 15 to 20 received Ad26.COV2.S at low or high dose, single or two shots; 5 received placebo; per-sample allocation not given. For vaccine and placebo recipients, the sequenced repertoires came from samples collected on day 63 after the first injection. Library preparation employed the immunoSEQ multiplex PCR assay. TCRdb's version of the immuneACCESS table is confined to in-frame rearrangements and falls short of the full clone set. An unresolved V gene accounts for under half of the shortfall where checked; the remainder is of unknown origin. For this sample there are about 440,000 clones; about 92% appear just once. The ten largest clones capture around 4.2% of the sample. The material was peripheral blood, obtained in a trial of Ad26.COV2.S vaccine versus placebo. The receptors come from a person aged 18 to 59 who received the Ad26.COV2.S COVID-19 vaccine or a placebo.

At least ten counts were recorded for this clone. The V call is TRBV3-1 (or the pseudogene TRBV3-2), the J call TRBJ2-7; the D call may be TRBD1 or TRBD2 (6 bases each). Germline lookup yields CDR1 LGHDT and CDR2 YNNKEL (reference sequence). V was clipped by 1 base and J by 4 bases, with 11 bases between them. The CDR3 extends over 14 amino acids. DNA of the CDR3: TGTGCCAGCAGCCAAGCTGGAGGGGGTTACGAGCAGTACTTC. Protein sequence: CASSQAGGGYEQYF.

The chain uses TRBV5-4 and TRBJ1-1; the D is unclear. Trimming removed 5 bases from V and 3 bases from J, with 23 bases in between. Germline CDR1 reads SGHNT; CDR2 reads YYREEE (reference sequence). The CDR3 loop spans 17 amino acids. CDR3 protein: CASSPELQRKADTEAFF. CDR3 DNA: TGTGCCAGCAGTCCCGAATTACAGAGGAAAGCGGACACTGAAGCTTTCTTT.

This chain joins TRBV5-6 and TRBJ2-3; 15 nucleotides agree with TRBD2. V was pared by 0 bases and J by 3 bases, with 5 bases of the junction left unmatched. The CDR3 contains 18 residues. Germline CDR1 reads SGHDT; CDR2 reads YYEEEE. As DNA, the CDR3 is TGTGCCAGCAGCTTGGTGGGACTAGCGGGAGGTGAAACAGATACGCAGTATTTT. Its protein is CASSLVGLAGGETDTQYF.

The table lists this clone with a count of one. V is TRBV7-8 and J is TRBJ2-7; either TRBD1 or TRBD2 may supply D (5 bases each). This CDR3 is 15 amino acids long. V was trimmed by 0 bases and J by 4 bases, leaving 13 bases between them. Germline V gives CDR1 SGHVS, CDR2 FQNEAQ. This chain's CDR3 is CASSLAGTARYEQYF. Here the CDR3 DNA reads TGTGCCAGCAGCTTAGCGGGGACCGCCAGGTACGAGCAGTACTTC.

In this sample, this clone turned up a few times. This rearrangement joins TRBV4-3 to TRBJ1-3; a possible D gene is TRBD1 (6 bases). V was shortened by 0 bases and J by 0 bases, with 12 bases between the two germline ends. CDR1 LGHNA and CDR2 YSLEER come from the germline V gene. CDR3 length equals 17 residues. This CDR3 reads CASSQDARGSSGNTIYF. The DNA for the CDR3 is TGCGCCAGCAGCCAAGACGCCAGGGGCAGCTCTGGAAACACCATATATTTT.

This clone was seen just once. The chain links TRBV3-1 (or the pseudogene TRBV3-2) to TRBJ2-2; 7 bases align to TRBD2. V lost 8 bases and J lost 4; bases outside the gene matches: 16. This CDR3 has 17 residues. Germline V gene sequence: CDR1 LGHDT, CDR2 YNNKEL (reference sequence). Here the CDR3 DNA reads TGTGCCAGCCGTCCGGGGGAGGGGAAGGTGGCCACCGGGGAGCTGTTTTTT. This codes for CASRPGEGKVATGELFF.